The T cell receptor beta chain described here comes from a study of T cells after yellow fever vaccination. TCRdb redid the calling of the 5' RACE reads with MiXCR, one entry per CDR3 protein. Here the sample spans about 73,000 distinct CDR3 sequences, approximately 7.5% being singletons. The CDR3 has 15 amino acids. V lost 1 base and J lost 5, with 12 bases in between. CDR1 is SEHNR and CDR2 is FQNEAQ in the germline V gene (reference sequence). The chain recombines TRBV7-9 with TRBJ2-1; D possibly corresponds to TRBD2 (5 bases). This receptor was identified in a young man who received the YFV17D yellow fever vaccine. The starting material was CD8+ T cells sorted from PBMCs, obtained on the day of the yellow fever booster vaccination. The CDR3: CASSLGGSADNEQFF. CDR3 in DNA: TGTGCCAGCAGCTTAGGGGGTAGCGCCGACAATGAGCAGTTCTTC.